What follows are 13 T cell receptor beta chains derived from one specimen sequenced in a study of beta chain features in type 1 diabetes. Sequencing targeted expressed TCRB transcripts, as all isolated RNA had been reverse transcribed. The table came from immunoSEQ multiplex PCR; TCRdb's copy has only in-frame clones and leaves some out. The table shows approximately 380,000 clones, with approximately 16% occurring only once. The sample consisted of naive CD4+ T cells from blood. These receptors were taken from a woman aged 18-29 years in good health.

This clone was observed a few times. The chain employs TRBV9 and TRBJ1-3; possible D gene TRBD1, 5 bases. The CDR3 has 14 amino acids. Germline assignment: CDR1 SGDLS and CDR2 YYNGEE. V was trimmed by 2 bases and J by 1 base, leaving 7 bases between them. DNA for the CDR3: TGTGCCAGCAGCGTGGCAGGGTCTGGAAACACCATATATTTT. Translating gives CASSVAGSGNTIYF.

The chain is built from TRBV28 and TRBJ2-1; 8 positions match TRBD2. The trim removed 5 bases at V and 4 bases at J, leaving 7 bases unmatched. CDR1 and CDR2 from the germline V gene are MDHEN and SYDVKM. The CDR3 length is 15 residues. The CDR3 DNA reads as TGTGCCAGCAGTGTGAGCGGGAGAGGATACAATGAGCAGTTCTTC. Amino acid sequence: CASSVSGRGYNEQFF. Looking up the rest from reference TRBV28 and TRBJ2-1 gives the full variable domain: DVKVTQSSRYLVKRTGEKVFLECVQDMDHENMFWYRQDPGLGLRLIYFSYDVKMKEKGDIPEGYSVSREKKERFSLILESASTNQTSMYLCASSVSGRGYNEQFFGPGTRLTVL.

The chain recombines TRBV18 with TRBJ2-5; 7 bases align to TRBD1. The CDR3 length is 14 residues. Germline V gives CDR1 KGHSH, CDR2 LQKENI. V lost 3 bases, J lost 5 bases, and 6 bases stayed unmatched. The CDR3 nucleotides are TGTGCCAGCTCACCGAGGGGGCTGGTGGAGACCCAGTACTTC. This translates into CASSPRGLVETQYF. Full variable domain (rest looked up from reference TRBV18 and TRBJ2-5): NAGVMQNPRHLVRRRGQEARLRCSPMKGHSHVYWYRQLPEEGLKFMVYLQKENIIDESGMPKERFSAEFPKEGPSILRIQQVVRGDSAAYFCASSPRGLVETQYFGPGTRLLVL.

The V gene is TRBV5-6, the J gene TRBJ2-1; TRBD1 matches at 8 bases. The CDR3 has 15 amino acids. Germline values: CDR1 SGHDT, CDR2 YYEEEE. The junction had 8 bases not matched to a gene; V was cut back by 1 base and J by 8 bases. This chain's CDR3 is CASSLYGTGGHEQFF. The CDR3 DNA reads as TGTGCCAGCAGCTTGTACGGGACAGGAGGACATGAGCAGTTCTTC.

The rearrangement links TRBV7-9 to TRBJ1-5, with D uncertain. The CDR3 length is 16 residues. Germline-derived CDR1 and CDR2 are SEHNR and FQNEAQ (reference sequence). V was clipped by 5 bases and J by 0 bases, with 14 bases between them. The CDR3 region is CASSAHREFSNQPQHF. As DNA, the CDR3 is TGTGCCAGCAGCGCTCACCGGGAATTTAGCAATCAGCCCCAGCATTTT.

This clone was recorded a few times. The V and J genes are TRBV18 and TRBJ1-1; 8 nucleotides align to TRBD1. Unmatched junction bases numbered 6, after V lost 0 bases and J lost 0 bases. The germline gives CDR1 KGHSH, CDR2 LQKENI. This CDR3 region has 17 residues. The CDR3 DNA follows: TGTGCCAGCTCACCACCGACGACAGGGGCGATGAACACTGAAGCTTTCTTT. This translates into CASSPPTTGAMNTEAFF.

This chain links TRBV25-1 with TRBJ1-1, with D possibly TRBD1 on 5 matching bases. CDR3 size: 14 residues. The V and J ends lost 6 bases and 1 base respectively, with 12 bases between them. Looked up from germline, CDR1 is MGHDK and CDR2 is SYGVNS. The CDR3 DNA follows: TGTGCCAGCAGCCTAGACAGTCCGAACACTGAAGCTTTCTTT. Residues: CASSLDSPNTEAFF.

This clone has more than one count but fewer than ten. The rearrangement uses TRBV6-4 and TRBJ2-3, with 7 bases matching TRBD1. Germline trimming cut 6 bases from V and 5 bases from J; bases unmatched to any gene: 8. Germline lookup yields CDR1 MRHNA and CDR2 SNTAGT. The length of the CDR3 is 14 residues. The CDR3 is CASSLTGIGDTQYF. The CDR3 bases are TGTGCCAGCAGCTTGACAGGGATCGGAGATACGCAGTATTTT.

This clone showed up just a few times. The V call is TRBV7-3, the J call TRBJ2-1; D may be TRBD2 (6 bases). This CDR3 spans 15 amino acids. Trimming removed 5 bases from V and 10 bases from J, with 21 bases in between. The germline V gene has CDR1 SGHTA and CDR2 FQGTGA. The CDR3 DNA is TGTGCCAGCAGCCGAGAAGCAGGGAGGACCTGGGAGCAGTTCTTC. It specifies CASSREAGRTWEQFF.

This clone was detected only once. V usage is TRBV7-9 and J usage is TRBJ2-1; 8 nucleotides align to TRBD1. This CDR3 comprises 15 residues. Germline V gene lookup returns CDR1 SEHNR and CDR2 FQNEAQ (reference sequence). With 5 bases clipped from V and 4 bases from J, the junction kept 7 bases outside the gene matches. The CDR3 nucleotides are TGTGCCAGCAGCCGCGGACAGGGCGATTACAATGAGCAGTTCTTC. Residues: CASSRGQGDYNEQFF.

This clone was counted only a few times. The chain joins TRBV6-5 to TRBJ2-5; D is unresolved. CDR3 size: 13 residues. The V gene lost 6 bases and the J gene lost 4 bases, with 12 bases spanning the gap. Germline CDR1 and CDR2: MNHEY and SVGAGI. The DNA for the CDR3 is TGTGCCAGCAGCCGTAGTCGCGCAGAGACCCAGTACTTC. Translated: CASSRSRAETQYF.

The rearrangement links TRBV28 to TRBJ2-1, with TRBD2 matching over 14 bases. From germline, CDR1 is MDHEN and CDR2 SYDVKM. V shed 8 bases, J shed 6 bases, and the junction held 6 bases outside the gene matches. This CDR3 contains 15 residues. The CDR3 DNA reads TGTGCCAGCCGAACGGGACTAGCGGGAGTCAATGAGCAGTTCTTC. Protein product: CASRTGLAGVNEQFF.

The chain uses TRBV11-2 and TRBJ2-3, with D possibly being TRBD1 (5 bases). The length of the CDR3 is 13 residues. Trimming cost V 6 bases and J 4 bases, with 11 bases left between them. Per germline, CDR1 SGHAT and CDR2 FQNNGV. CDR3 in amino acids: CASRAGLSDTQYF. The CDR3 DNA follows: TGTGCCAGCAGAGCAGGGTTATCAGATACGCAGTATTTT. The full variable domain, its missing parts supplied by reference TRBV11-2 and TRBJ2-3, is EAGVAQSPRYKIIEKRQSVAFWCNPISGHATLYWYQQILGQGPKLLIQFQNNGVVDDSQLPKDRFSAERLKGVDSTLKIQPAKLEDSAVYLCASRAGLSDTQYFGPGTRLTVL.